Sequencing of this T cell receptor beta chain was carried out in a study of T cells expressing NK-cell markers (dated by TCRdb to 2018 to 2020). Background on the whole study: Eight or nine donors provided sorted CD3+CD56+NKG2C+, CD3+CD56+NKG2C- and CD3+CD56-NKG2C+ T-cell subsets, whose TCR beta-chain repertoires were profiled. Among the eight sequenced donors, only one was HCMV-seronegative, while the other seven were HCMV-seropositive. The study sequenced eight donors, all healthy volunteers chosen at random: three men and five women. Illumina HiSeq 2000/2500, MiSeq or NextSeq was used to sequence libraries as 2 x 150 bp reads. The research as a whole found: In roughly 6 donors, the dominant CD3+CD56+NKG2C+ clonotypes were among the top 10 CD8+ clonotypes and accounted for about 1.0-7.5% of CD8+ T cells. Those dominant clonotypes were again the most abundant among CD3+CD56-NKG2C+ cells in a handful of donors, at roughly 28.3-65%. It remained unclear whether the expanded NKG2C-expressing T cell clones were specific for HCMV antigens.

A commercial ELISA kit detecting HCMV-specific IgG in serum was used to determine HCMV serostatus. Ficoll density gradient centrifugation was used to isolate peripheral blood mononuclear cells from blood. Data came from an Illumina HiSeq 2000. 5'RACE template switching, by which a universal primer site and unique molecular identifiers were added, was used to make TCR beta cDNA libraries. cDNA synthesis was primed from the TCR beta constant segment and was followed by two successive PCR amplification steps. Turning to the authors' computational methods: MIGEC was used to demultiplex reads and group reads by UMI, and MiTCR was used to assemble and quantify clonotypes. To remove erroneous sequences, TCR cDNA sequences were retained only when supported by two or more reads. The tcR package was used for downstream repertoire analysis, and clonotypes were matched between fractions using CDR3 nucleotide sequence together with V segment. VDJmatch was used to annotate antigen specificity against VDJdb, with one amino acid substitution in CDR3 permitted. With the reads reprocessed by TCRdb, a single entry stands for each CDR3 protein sequence and no DNA is reported. TCRdb, rather than the study authors, made the V and J calls. This sample's listing comprises 150,000 to 160,000 distinct CDR3 sequences. Roughly a third of the sample comes from the top ten.

Inclusive of the bounding cysteine and phenylalanine, the CDR3 is 15 residues long. No nucleotide data were recorded. The germline V gene supplies CDR1 MGHRA and CDR2 YSYEKL. Regarding this clonotype: The antigen it recognizes is unknown.

Recombination connected TRBV4-1 to TRBJ2-1; the TCRdb call, TRBD2, lacks DNA for checking. Sequences were obtained from blood T cells: a sorted CD56 or NKG2C T cell subset, CD4+ or CD8+ T cells, or bulk PBMC T cells (not recorded which). The receptor was isolated from a woman aged 45-60 years in good health. Donor details come from another sample of the same person, matched by shared clones. CDR3 reads: CASSARAGGSDEQFF.